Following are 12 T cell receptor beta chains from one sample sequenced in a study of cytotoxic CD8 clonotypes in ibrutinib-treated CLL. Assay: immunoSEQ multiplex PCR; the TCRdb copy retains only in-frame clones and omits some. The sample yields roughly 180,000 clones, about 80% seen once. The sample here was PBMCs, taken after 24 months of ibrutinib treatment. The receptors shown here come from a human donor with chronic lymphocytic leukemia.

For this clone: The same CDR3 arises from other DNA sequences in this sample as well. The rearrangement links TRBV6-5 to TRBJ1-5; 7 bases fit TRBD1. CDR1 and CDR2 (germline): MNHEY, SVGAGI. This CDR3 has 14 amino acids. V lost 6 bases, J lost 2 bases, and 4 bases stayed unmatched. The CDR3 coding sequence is TGTGCCAGCAGAAGGACAGGACGCAATCAGCCCCAGCATTTT. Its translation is CASRRTGRNQPQHF.

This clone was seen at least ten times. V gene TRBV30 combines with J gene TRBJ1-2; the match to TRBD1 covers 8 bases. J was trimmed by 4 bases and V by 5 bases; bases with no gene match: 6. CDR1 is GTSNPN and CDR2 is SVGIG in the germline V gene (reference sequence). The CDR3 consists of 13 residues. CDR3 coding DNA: TGTGCCTGGGGCCGGGACAGGCCCTATGGCTACACCTTC. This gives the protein CAWGRDRPYGYTF. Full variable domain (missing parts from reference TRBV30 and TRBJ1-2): SQTIHQWPATLVQPVGSPLSLECTVEGTSNPNLYWYRQAAGRGLQLLFYSVGIGQISSEVPQNLSASRPQDRQFILSSKKLLLSDSGFYLCAWGRDRPYGYTFGSGTRLTVV.

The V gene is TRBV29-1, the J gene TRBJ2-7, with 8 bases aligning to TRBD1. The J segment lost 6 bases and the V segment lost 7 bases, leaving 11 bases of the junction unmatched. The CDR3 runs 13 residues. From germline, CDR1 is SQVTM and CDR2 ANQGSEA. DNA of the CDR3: TGCAGCGCCCGCGGACAGGGAAGGGCCGAGCAGTACTTC. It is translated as CSARGQGRAEQYF.

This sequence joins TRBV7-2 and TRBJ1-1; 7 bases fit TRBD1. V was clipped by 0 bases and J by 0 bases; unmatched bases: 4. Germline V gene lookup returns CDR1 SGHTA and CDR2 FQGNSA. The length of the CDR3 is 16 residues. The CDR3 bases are TGTGCCAGCAGCTTAGCCGCAGGGGGAATGAACACTGAAGCTTTCTTT. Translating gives CASSLAAGGMNTEAFF.

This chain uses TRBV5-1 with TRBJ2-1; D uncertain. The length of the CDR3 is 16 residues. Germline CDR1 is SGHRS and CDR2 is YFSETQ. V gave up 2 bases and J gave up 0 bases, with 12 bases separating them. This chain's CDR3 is CASSFWAGTSYNEQFF. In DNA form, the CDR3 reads TGCGCCAGCAGCTTTTGGGCAGGTACCTCCTACAATGAGCAGTTCTTC.

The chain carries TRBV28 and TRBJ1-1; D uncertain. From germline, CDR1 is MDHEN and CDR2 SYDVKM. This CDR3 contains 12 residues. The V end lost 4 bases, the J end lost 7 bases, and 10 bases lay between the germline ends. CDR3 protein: CASSSTPHEAFF. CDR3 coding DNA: TGTGCCAGCAGTTCGACACCTCATGAAGCTTTCTTT.

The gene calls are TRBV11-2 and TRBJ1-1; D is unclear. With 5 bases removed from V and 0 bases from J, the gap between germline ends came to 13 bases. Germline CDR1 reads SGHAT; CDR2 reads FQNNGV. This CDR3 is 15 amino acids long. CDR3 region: CASSRSDFVNTEAFF. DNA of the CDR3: TGTGCCAGCAGCAGGTCAGATTTCGTGAACACTGAAGCTTTCTTT.

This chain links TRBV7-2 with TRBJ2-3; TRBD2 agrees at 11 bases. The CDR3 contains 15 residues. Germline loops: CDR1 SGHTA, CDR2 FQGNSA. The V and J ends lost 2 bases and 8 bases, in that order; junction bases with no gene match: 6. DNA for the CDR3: TGTGCCAGCAGCTTAACAACTAGCGGGAGTCGTACGCAGTATTTT. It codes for CASSLTTSGSRTQYF.

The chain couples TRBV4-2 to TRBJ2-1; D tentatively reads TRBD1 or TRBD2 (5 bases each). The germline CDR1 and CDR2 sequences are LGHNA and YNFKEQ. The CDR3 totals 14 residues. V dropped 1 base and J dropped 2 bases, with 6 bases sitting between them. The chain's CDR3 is CASSQGDPYNEQFF. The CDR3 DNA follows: TGTGCCAGCAGCCAAGGGGACCCCTACAATGAGCAGTTCTTC.

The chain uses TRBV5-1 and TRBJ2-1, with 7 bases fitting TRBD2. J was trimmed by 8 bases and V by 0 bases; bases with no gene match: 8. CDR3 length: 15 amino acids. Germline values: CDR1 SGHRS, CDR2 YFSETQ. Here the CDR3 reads CASSLVAGVEYEQFF. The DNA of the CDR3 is TGCGCCAGCAGCTTGGTGGCGGGAGTGGAATATGAGCAGTTCTTC.

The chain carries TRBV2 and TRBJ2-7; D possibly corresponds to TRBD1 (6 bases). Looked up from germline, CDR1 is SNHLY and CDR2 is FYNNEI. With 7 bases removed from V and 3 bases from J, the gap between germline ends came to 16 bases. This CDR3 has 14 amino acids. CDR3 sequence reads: CASKKGTTDYEQYF. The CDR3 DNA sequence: TGTGCCAGCAAGAAGGGGACAACGGACTACGAGCAGTACTTC. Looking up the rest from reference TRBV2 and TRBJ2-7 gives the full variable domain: EPEVTQTPSHQVTQMGQEVILRCVPISNHLYFYWYRQILGQKVEFLVSFYNNEISEKSEIFDDQFSVERPDGSNFTLKIRSTKLEDSAMYFCASKKGTTDYEQYFGPGTRLTVT.

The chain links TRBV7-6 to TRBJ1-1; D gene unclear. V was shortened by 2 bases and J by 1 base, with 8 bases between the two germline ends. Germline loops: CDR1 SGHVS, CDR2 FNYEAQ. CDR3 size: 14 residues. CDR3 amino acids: CASSLLLQNTEAFF. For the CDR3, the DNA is TGTGCCAGCAGCTTACTCCTTCAGAACACTGAAGCTTTCTTT. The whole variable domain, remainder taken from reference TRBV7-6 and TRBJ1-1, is GAGVSQSPRYKVTKRGQDVALRCDPISGHVSLYWYRQALGQGPEFLTYFNYEAQQDKSGLPNDRFSAERPEGSISTLTIQRTEQRDSAMYRCASSLLLQNTEAFFGQGTRLTVV.